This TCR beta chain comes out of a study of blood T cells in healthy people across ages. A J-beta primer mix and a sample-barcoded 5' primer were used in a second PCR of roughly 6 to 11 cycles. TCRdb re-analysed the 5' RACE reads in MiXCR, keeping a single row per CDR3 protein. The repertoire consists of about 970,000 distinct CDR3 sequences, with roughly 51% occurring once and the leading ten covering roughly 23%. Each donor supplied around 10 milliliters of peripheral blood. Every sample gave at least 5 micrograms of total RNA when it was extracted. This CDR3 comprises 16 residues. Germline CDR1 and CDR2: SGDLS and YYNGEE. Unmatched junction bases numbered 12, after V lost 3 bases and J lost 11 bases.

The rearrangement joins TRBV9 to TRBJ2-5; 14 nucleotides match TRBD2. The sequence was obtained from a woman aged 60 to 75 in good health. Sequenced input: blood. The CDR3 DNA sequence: TGTGCCAGCAGCGAGGGGACTAGCGGGAGTAGTGATGAGCAGTACTTC. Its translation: CASSEGTSGSSDEQYF.